A single sample is the source of the 25 T cell receptor beta chains below, sequenced in a study of cytomegalovirus exposure and HLA in healthy donors. The PCR contained 60 Vbeta and 13 Jbeta primers. Only in-frame clones appear in the TCRdb table, and some are missing; sequencing was by immunoSEQ multiplex PCR. The sample lists 150,000 to 200,000 clones, about 81% occurring once. The material sequenced was PBMCs. The source of these receptors is a girl aged 2 to 9 in good health and CMV-seropositive.

The chain carries TRBV29-1 and TRBJ2-3; tentatively, D is TRBD2 (6 bases). In germline, CDR1 is SQVTM, CDR2 ANQGSEA. V dropped 5 bases and J dropped 6 bases, with 12 bases sitting between them. The CDR3 sequence is 12 residues long. The CDR3 loop reads CSVRRGVDTQYF. CDR3 sequence (DNA): TGCAGCGTTAGGAGGGGCGTGGATACGCAGTATTTT.

The chain uses TRBV2 and TRBJ2-5, with D unresolved. Trimming stripped 6 bases from V and 5 bases from J, with 7 bases between. Germline V gives CDR1 SNHLY, CDR2 FYNNEI. CDR3 size: 11 residues. CDR3 nucleotides: TGTGCCAGCAGCCCCGGGGAGACCCAGTACTTC. It encodes CASSPGETQYF.

The rearrangement joins TRBV2 to TRBJ2-5; 11 bases line up with TRBD2. The germline V gene encodes CDR1 SNHLY and CDR2 FYNNEI. The CDR3 extends over 15 amino acids. V trimming: 2 bases; J trimming: 5 bases; junction bases outside the gene matches: 4. The CDR3 region has the DNA TGTGCCAGCAGTGAAAGGGCTAGCGGGAGGGAGACCCAGTACTTC. Its protein is CASSERASGRETQYF.

The chain employs TRBV4-1 and TRBJ2-7; 11 nucleotides align to TRBD1. The CDR3 loop spans 14 amino acids. CDR1 is MGHRA, CDR2 YSYEKL, per germline. The trim removed 3 bases at V and 4 bases at J, leaving 2 bases unmatched. The CDR3 coding sequence is TGCGCCAGCAGCCACGGACAGGGGGCATACGAGCAGTACTTC. Translating gives CASSHGQGAYEQYF.

The chain is built from TRBV6-5 and TRBJ1-1, with D maybe TRBD1 (6 bases). The germline gives CDR1 MNHEY, CDR2 SVGAGI. V gave up 2 bases and J gave up 5 bases, with 12 bases separating them. CDR3 length equals 14 residues. The DNA for the CDR3 is TGTGCCAGCAGTTACCGGGGGGCGCAAACTGAAGCTTTCTTT. It is translated as CASSYRGAQTEAFF.

The chain links TRBV7-6 to TRBJ2-2, with 12 bases fitting TRBD1. From germline, CDR1 is SGHVS and CDR2 FNYEAQ. The CDR3 totals 17 residues. With V trimmed by 3 bases and J by 3 bases, 5 bases remained unmatched. The CDR3 is CASSFPGTGGHTGELFF. The CDR3 nucleotides read TGTGCCAGCAGCTTTCCTGGGACAGGGGGCCACACCGGGGAGCTGTTTTTT.

The chain combines TRBV7-9 with TRBJ1-2; tentatively, D is TRBD1 (6 bases). Germline assignment: CDR1 SEHNR and CDR2 FQNEAQ (reference sequence). CDR3 length: 14 amino acids. Between the trimmed V and J ends, which lost 8 bases and 5 bases, there was a span of 18 bases. CDR3 bases: TGTGCCAGCGCTACTTCTCAGGGGTCTTATGGCTACACCTTC. Translating gives CASATSQGSYGYTF.

V is TRBV5-4 and J is TRBJ2-7; 7 bases align to TRBD2. This CDR3 has 13 residues. CDR1 is SGHNT, CDR2 YYREEE, per germline (reference sequence). V lost 4 bases and J lost 1; bases outside the gene matches: 2. The CDR3 nucleotides are TGTGCCAGCAGCCGAGCGGGATCCTACGAGCAGTACTTC. Protein: CASSRAGSYEQYF. The whole variable domain, filled in from reference TRBV5-4 and TRBJ2-7, reads ETGVTQSPTHLIKTRGQQVTLRCSSQSGHNTVSWYQQALGQGPQFIFQYYREEENGRGNFPPRFSGLQFPNYSSELNVNALELDDSALYLCASSRAGSYEQYFGPGTRLTVT.

This chain connects TRBV11-3 to TRBJ2-1; 13 nucleotides align to TRBD2. Germline-derived CDR1 and CDR2 are SGHNT and YENEEA. There are 16 residues in the CDR3. V lost 0 bases to trimming and J lost 9 bases; unmatched junction nucleotides: 5. The CDR3 loop reads CASSLDPGLAGSEQFF. The CDR3 DNA follows: TGTGCCAGCAGCTTAGACCCGGGACTAGCGGGGTCTGAGCAGTTCTTC. Full variable domain (remainder filled in from reference TRBV11-3 and TRBJ2-1): EAGVVQSPRYKIIEKKQPVAFWCNPISGHNTLYWYLQNLGQGPELLIRYENEEAVDDSQLPKDRFSAERLKGVDSTLKIQPAELGDSAVYLCASSLDPGLAGSEQFFGPGTRLTVL.

CDR3 amino acids: CASSDGTSGLGETQYF. The DNA of the CDR3 is TGCGCCAGCAGTGATGGGACTAGCGGGCTAGGGGAGACCCAGTACTTC. The rearrangement links TRBV10-1 to TRBJ2-5, with 12 bases fitting TRBD2. The germline gives CDR1 WNHNN, CDR2 SYGVQD (reference sequence). The CDR3 extends over 16 amino acids. The ends lost 3 bases at V and 5 bases at J; junction bases unmatched: 7.

This clone has only one observation. This chain links TRBV7-9 with TRBJ2-5, with D tentatively TRBD2 (6 bases). The CDR3 contains 14 residues. From germline, CDR1 is SEHNR and CDR2 FQNEAQ (reference sequence). Deletions cut 4 bases from V and 2 bases from J, with 11 bases between. This CDR3 reads CASSSWTTQETQYF. In DNA form, the CDR3 reads TGTGCCAGCAGCTCCTGGACTACGCAAGAGACCCAGTACTTC. The complete variable domain, with remaining parts taken from reference TRBV7-9 and TRBJ2-5, reads DTGVSQNPRHKITKRGQNVTFRCDPISEHNRLYWYRQTLGQGPEFLTYFQNEAQLEKSRLLSDRFSAERPKGSFSTLEIQRTEQGDSAMYLCASSSWTTQETQYFGPGTRLLVL.

As for this clone: The junction differs from germline at one of its ends, possibly a read error. The gene calls are TRBV7-7 and TRBJ2-5, with D perhaps matching TRBD2 (5 bases). The CDR3 extends over 13 amino acids. Germline V gives CDR1 SSHAT, CDR2 FNYEAQ (reference sequence). The CDR3 bases are TGTGCTAGCAGCACTAGTGATTTTGAGACCCAGTACTTC. The encoded protein is CASSTSDFETQYF.

This rearrangement joins TRBV4-1 to TRBJ2-1; the match to TRBD2 covers 12 bases. CDR1 and CDR2 from the germline V gene are MGHRA and YSYEKL. J gave up 4 bases and V 3 bases, and 1 base lay outside the gene matches. There are 15 residues in the CDR3. The CDR3, as DNA: TGCGCCAGCAGCCAGACTAGCGGGGGATACAATGAGCAGTTCTTC. It codes for CASSQTSGGYNEQFF.

The chain is built from TRBV7-9 and TRBJ2-6; weak D call: TRBD1 (5 bases). Germline CDR1 reads SEHNR; CDR2 reads FQNEAQ (reference sequence). Trimming shortened V by 4 bases and J by 0 bases, and 16 bases separated the two germline ends. The CDR3 has 18 residues. In nucleotides, the CDR3 is TGTGCCAGCAGCTCCACCCTTAGTAGGGGCTCTGGGGCCAACGTCCTGACTTTC. Translating it yields CASSSTLSRGSGANVLTF.

The chain recombines TRBV11-2 with TRBJ1-1, with 7 nucleotides matching TRBD1. Germline assignment: CDR1 SGHAT and CDR2 FQNNGV. CDR3 size: 15 residues. The ends lost 5 bases at V and 5 bases at J; junction bases unmatched: 11. The CDR3 DNA sequence: TGTGCCAGCAGCGTACGACAGGGTCGAGGGACTGAAGCTTTCTTT. It yields the protein CASSVRQGRGTEAFF.

V usage is TRBV4-2 and J usage is TRBJ2-7; TRBD2 agrees at 7 bases. The CDR3 contains 17 residues. Germline-derived CDR1 and CDR2 are LGHNA and YNFKEQ. Trimming at V came to 0 bases and at J to 3 bases, leaving 11 bases not matched to a gene. The DNA for the CDR3 is TGTGCCAGCAGCCAAGATAAAGGGGCTAGCGGTCACTACGAGCAGTACTTC. Protein sequence: CASSQDKGASGHYEQYF.

The chain couples TRBV28 to TRBJ2-1; D is unclear. CDR1 is MDHEN and CDR2 is SYDVKM in the germline V gene. CDR3 length equals 12 residues. Trimming removed 4 bases from V and 6 bases from J, with 7 bases in between. The CDR3 protein is CASSSVINEQFF. The CDR3 DNA sequence: TGTGCCAGCAGTTCAGTGATCAATGAGCAGTTCTTC.

This sequence joins TRBV2 and TRBJ2-7, with 7 positions matching TRBD2. Germline CDR1 reads SNHLY; CDR2 reads FYNNEI. This CDR3 is 15 amino acids long. V shed 10 bases, J shed 4 bases, and the junction held 16 bases outside the gene matches. CDR3 DNA: TGTGCCAACCACTCGCCCGCGGGGGATAGTTACGAGCAGTACTTC. It is translated as CANHSPAGDSYEQYF.

This clone was recorded a few times. The CDR3 protein is CASSGGLAGEQYF. The CDR3, as DNA: TGTGCCAGCAGTGGAGGACTAGCGGGAGAGCAGTACTTC. V gene TRBV6-1 combines with J gene TRBJ2-4, with 13 bases aligning to TRBD2. CDR1 is MNHNS and CDR2 is SASEGT in the germline V gene. Trimming at V came to 4 bases and at J to 13 bases, leaving 4 bases not matched to a gene. This CDR3 contains 13 residues.

The chain uses TRBV4-1 and TRBJ2-1; D might be TRBD2 (5 bases). CDR1 is MGHRA, CDR2 YSYEKL, per germline. V was trimmed by 4 bases and J by 4 bases, leaving 14 bases between them. The length of the CDR3 is 15 residues. Here the CDR3 reads CASSLGGIPYNEQFF. CDR3 DNA: TGCGCCAGCAGCCTAGGAGGTATACCTTACAATGAGCAGTTCTTC.

This clone was detected once. The chain has TRBV6-6 and TRBJ2-5; 8 bases are shared with TRBD1. V shed 5 bases, J shed 3 bases, and the junction held 11 bases outside the gene matches. The CDR3 loop spans 16 amino acids. CDR1 and CDR2 (germline): MNHNY, SVGAGI (reference sequence). CDR3 sequence reads: CASSRTGTGPEETQYF. The CDR3 DNA follows: TGTGCCAGCAGTAGAACCGGGACAGGACCTGAAGAGACCCAGTACTTC.

The V and J genes are TRBV4-1 and TRBJ2-1, with 9 bases identical to TRBD2. This CDR3 is 19 amino acids long. Trimming took 1 base from V and 3 from J; bases not matched to a gene: 13. Germline lookup yields CDR1 MGHRA and CDR2 YSYEKL. CDR3 nucleotide sequence: TGCGCCAGCAGCCAAGTAGGGCTAGCGGGACCCCCCATCTACAATGAGCAGTTCTTC. Its protein product is CASSQVGLAGPPIYNEQFF.

This rearrangement joins TRBV4-2 to TRBJ1-5; 8 bases agree with TRBD1. This CDR3 spans 17 amino acids. Germline V gene data show CDR1 as LGHNA and CDR2 as YNFKEQ. The J segment lost 7 bases and the V segment lost 1 base, leaving 12 bases of the junction unmatched. CDR3 loop: CASSQGSVPWDRQPQHF. Written as DNA, the CDR3 is TGTGCCAGCAGCCAAGGATCGGTCCCTTGGGACAGGCAGCCCCAGCATTTT.

The rearrangement joins TRBV19 to TRBJ2-7; 8 bases line up with TRBD2. The CDR3 runs 14 residues. The V and J ends lost 4 bases and 4 bases, in that order; junction bases with no gene match: 6. Per the germline V gene, CDR1 is LNHDA and CDR2 is SQIVND (reference sequence). CDR3 in DNA: TGTGCCAGTAGTACAGGACTAGCAGAGTACGAGCAGTACTTC. The encoded protein is CASSTGLAEYEQYF.

The rearrangement links TRBV19 to TRBJ1-1; the D is unclear. V was cut by 2 bases and J by 0 bases, with 16 bases left in between. The germline gives CDR1 LNHDA, CDR2 SQIVND (reference sequence). This CDR3 has 17 amino acids. The DNA of the CDR3 is TGTGCCAGTAGTATACTCAGACAACAATTAATGAACACTGAAGCTTTCTTT. Translating gives CASSILRQQLMNTEAFF.